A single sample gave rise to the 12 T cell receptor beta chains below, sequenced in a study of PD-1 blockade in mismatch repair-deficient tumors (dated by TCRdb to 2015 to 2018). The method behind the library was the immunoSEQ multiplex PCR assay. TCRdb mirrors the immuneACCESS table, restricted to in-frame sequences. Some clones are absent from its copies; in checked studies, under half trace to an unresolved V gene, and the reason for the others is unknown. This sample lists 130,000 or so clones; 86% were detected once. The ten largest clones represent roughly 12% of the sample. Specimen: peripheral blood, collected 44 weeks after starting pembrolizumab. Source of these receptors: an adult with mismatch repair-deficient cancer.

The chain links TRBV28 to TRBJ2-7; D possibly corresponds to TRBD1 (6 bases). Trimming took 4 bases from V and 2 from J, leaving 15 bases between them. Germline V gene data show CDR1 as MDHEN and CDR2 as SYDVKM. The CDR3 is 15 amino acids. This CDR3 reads CASSSSFRGPYEQYF. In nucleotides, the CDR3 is TGTGCCAGCAGTTCTAGCTTCAGGGGCCCCTACGAGCAGTACTTC.

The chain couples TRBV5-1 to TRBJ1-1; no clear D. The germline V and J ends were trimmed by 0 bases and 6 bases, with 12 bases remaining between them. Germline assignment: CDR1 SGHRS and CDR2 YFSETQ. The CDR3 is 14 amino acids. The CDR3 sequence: CASSLDPAGSEAFF. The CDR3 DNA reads TGCGCCAGCAGCTTGGACCCGGCAGGTTCTGAAGCTTTCTTT. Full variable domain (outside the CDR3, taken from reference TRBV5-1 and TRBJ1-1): KAGVTQTPRYLIKTRGQQVTLSCSPISGHRSVSWYQQTPGQGLQFLFEYFSETQRNKGNFPGRFSGRQFSNSRSEMNVSTLELGDSALYLCASSLDPAGSEAFFGQGTRLTVV.

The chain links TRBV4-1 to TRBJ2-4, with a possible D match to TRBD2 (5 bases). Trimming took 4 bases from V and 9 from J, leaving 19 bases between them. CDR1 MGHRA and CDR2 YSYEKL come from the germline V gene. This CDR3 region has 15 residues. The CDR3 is CASSLRPWVSGIQYF. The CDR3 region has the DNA TGCGCCAGCAGCCTACGTCCCTGGGTGAGCGGCATTCAGTACTTC.

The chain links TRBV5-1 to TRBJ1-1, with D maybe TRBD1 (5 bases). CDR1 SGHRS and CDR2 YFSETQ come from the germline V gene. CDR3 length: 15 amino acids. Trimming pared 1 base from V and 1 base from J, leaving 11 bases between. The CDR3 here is CASSLLGGWNTEAFF. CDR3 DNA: TGCGCCAGCAGCTTGTTGGGGGGGTGGAACACTGAAGCTTTCTTT.

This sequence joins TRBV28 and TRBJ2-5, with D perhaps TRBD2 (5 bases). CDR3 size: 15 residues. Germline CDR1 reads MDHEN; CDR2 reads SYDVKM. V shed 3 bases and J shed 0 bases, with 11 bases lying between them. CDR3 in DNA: TGTGCCAGCAGTTTGGCCGGGAAGTACCAAGAGACCCAGTACTTC. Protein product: CASSLAGKYQETQYF.

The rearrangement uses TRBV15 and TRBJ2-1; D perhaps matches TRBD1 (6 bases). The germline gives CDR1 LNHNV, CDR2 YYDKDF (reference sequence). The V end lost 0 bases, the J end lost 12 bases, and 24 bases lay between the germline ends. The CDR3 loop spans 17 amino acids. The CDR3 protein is CATSRDRTDRPSFVQFF. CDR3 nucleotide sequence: TGTGCCACCAGCAGAGATCGGACGGACAGACCCTCCTTCGTGCAGTTCTTC.

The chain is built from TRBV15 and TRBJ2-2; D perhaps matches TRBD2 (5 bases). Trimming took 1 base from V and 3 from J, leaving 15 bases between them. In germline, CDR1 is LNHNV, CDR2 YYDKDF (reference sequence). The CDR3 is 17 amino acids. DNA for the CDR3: TGTGCCACCAGCAGAGTTCTGATCCGAGGGCACACCGGGGAGCTGTTTTTT. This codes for CATSRVLIRGHTGELFF.

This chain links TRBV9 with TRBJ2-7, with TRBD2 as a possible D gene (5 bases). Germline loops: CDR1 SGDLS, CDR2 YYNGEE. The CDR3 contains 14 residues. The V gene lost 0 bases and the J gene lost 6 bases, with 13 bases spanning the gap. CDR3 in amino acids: CASSVGGKGLEQYF. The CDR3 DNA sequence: TGTGCCAGCAGCGTAGGAGGGAAGGGTCTCGAGCAGTACTTC. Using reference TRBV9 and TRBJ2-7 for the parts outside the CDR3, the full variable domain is DSGVTQTPKHLITATGQRVTLRCSPRSGDLSVYWYQQSLDQGLQFLIQYYNGEERAKGNILERFSAQQFPDLHSELNLSSLELGDSALYFCASSVGGKGLEQYFGPGTRLTVT.

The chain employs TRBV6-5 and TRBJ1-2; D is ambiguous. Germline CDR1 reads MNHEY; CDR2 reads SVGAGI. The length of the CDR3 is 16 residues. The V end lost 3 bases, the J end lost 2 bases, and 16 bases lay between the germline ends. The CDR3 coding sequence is TGTGCCAGCAGTTATAGTAACTCCTTGCGCAACTATGGCTACACCTTC. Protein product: CASSYSNSLRNYGYTF.

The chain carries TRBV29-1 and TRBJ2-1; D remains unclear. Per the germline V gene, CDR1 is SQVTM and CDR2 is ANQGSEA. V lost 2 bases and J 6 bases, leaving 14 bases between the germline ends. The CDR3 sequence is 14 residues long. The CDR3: CSVEIYFLTNEQFF. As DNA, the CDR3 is TGCAGCGTTGAAATCTATTTCCTAACCAATGAGCAGTTCTTC.

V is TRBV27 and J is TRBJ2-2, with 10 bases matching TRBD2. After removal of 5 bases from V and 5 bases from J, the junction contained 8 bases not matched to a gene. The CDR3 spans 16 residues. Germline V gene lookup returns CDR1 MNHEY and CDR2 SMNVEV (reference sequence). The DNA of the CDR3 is TGTGCCAGCAGTCCAGGGCTAGCGGGAGAGACCGGGGAGCTGTTTTTT. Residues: CASSPGLAGETGELFF.

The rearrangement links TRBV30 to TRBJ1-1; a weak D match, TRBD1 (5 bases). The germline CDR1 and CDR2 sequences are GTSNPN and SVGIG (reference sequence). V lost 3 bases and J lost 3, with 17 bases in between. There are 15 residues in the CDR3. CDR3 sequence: CAWRTAPGGDTEAFF. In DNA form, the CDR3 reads TGTGCCTGGAGGACAGCTCCGGGGGGGGACACTGAAGCTTTCTTT.